This TCR beta chain was identified in a study of blood T cell repertoires in COVID-19. The assay was immunoSEQ multiplex PCR, and TCRdb's table has in-frame clones only and misses some. This table has around 68,000 clones, roughly 85% appearing once. This TCR was recovered from a man of 80 years or more with acute or convalescent COVID-19. The source material was peripheral blood.

The CDR3 region is CSVDVTRSYNEQFF. The CDR3 DNA reads as TGCAGCGTTGACGTGACTCGCTCCTACAATGAGCAGTTCTTC. The chain has TRBV29-1 and TRBJ2-1; the D is unclear. The ends were cut back, 3 bases at V and 0 bases at J, with 9 bases in the middle. CDR1 and CDR2 (germline): SQVTM, ANQGSEA. This CDR3 region has 14 residues.